In this sample, the clone carrying this TCR beta chain turned up many times. The data belong to a study of identical twins. TCRdb re-derived calls from the 5' RACE reads in MiXCR, one entry per CDR3 protein. This sample has some 630,000 distinct CDR3 sequences, with about 7.1% found just once. The CDR3 is 14 residues long. The germline V and J ends were trimmed by 7 bases and 0 bases, with 9 bases remaining between them. This sample was shared with a second study, whose subject was yellow fever vaccine responses in identical twins.

The rearrangement uses TRBV12-3 or TRBV12-4 and TRBJ2-2; tentatively, D is TRBD1 (5 bases). Source material: PBMCs. This sequence originates from a woman aged 18-35 years in good health. CDR3 residues: CASNKGPNTGELFF. The CDR3 DNA is TGTGCCAGCAATAAGGGGCCGAACACCGGGGAGCTGTTTTTT.